Shown below are 6 T cell receptor beta chains from a single sample sequenced in a study of control samples from healthy donors and cancer patients. Clones were read by immunoSEQ multiplex PCR, and TCRdb kept only the in-frame ones, dropping some. Of 40,000 to 60,000 clones in the sample, 80% to 90% are singletons; the top ten hold about 3%. Sequencing was carried out using PBMCs. These receptors all stem from a woman between 45 and 65 years old with lung cancer.

CDR3 residues: CASSVGDNDSEAFF. CDR3 DNA: TGTGCCAGCAGCGTGGGGGATAACGACAGTGAAGCTTTCTTT. The V gene is TRBV9, the J gene TRBJ1-1; tentatively, D is TRBD1 (5 bases). Trimming took off 2 bases at V and 7 bases at J, with 15 bases between the two ends. Germline-derived CDR1 and CDR2 are SGDLS and YYNGEE. The CDR3 is 14 amino acids.

V is TRBV6-6 and J is TRBJ2-7, with D hard to call. This CDR3 spans 11 amino acids. Trimming took off 5 bases at V and 4 bases at J, with 6 bases between the two ends. Germline-derived CDR1 and CDR2 are MNHNY and SVGAGI (reference sequence). The CDR3 region is CASSTKYEQYF. The CDR3 region has the DNA TGTGCCAGCAGTACAAAGTACGAGCAGTACTTC.

This clone was observed a handful of times. The V call is TRBV24-1, the J call TRBJ1-1; tentative D call: TRBD1 (5 bases). Germline V gene sequence: CDR1 KGHDR, CDR2 SFDVKD. V lost 10 bases and J 3 bases, leaving 11 bases between the germline ends. The CDR3 contains 12 residues. The chain's CDR3 is CATRGMDTEAFF. The CDR3 DNA follows: TGTGCCACAAGGGGCATGGACACTGAAGCTTTCTTT.

The count of this clone is one. The V call is TRBV12-5, the J call TRBJ1-2, with D possibly being TRBD1 (6 bases). This CDR3 has 13 amino acids. The ends were cut back, 1 base at V and 10 bases at J, with 13 bases in the middle. Germline lookup yields CDR1 LGHNT and CDR2 FRNRAP. CDR3 sequence reads: CASGLGTAGDYTF. Written as DNA, the CDR3 is TGTGCTAGTGGTTTGGGGACAGCGGGAGACTACACCTTC.

This rearrangement joins TRBV5-1 to TRBJ1-1, with no clear D. Germline CDR1 reads SGHRS; CDR2 reads YFSETQ. The CDR3 spans 13 residues. Trimming removed 0 bases at V and 5 bases at J, with 8 bases between. In DNA, the CDR3 is TGCGCCAGCAGCTTGGTAAGGGAGACTGAAGCTTTCTTT. Translation: CASSLVRETEAFF.

V and J are TRBV15 and TRBJ2-5; D possibly corresponds to TRBD1 (6 bases). Germline lookup yields CDR1 LNHNV and CDR2 YYDKDF (reference sequence). The CDR3 is made up of 14 amino acids. Trimming pared 6 bases from V and 1 base from J, leaving 12 bases between. This CDR3 reads CATSSDRLQETQYF. Here the CDR3 DNA reads TGTGCCACCAGTTCCGACAGGCTCCAAGAGACCCAGTACTTC.